Listed below are T cell receptor beta chains from one sample, sequenced in a study of blood T cell repertoires in COVID-19. The data were produced by immunoSEQ multiplex PCR, yet TCRdb's version contains in-frame clones alone and is incomplete. Of about 200,000 clones detected, 70% to 90% appear once; the ten largest clones hold almost 4.5%. The sample taken for sequencing was peripheral blood. Source of these receptors: a man aged 50 to 59 with acute or convalescent COVID-19. Both conserved end residues are part of each CDR3. Fields, in order: V gene, J gene, clone size, CDR3 length, D gene, CDR3 DNA, CDR3 protein. D genes are given only for firm matches. Size is omitted from some rows. Given values are once, few, many or a class for expanded clones.

TRBV6-1	TRBJ1-1	.	12	.	TGTGCCAGCAGTGATCCGGGGGCTGAAGCTTTCTTT	CASSDPGAEAFF
TRBV7-8	TRBJ1-5	.	16	TRBD1	TGTGCCAGCACTCGGACAGGGGACGGAGGCAATCAGCCCCAGCATTTT	CASTRTGDGGNQPQHF
TRBV12-3/TRBV12-4	TRBJ2-7	few	13	.	TGTGCCAGCAGAGACAGATATACCTACGAGCAGTACTTC	CASRDRYTYEQYF
TRBV7-3	TRBJ2-3	once	15	TRBD1	TGTGCCAGCAGCTATACCGGGACAGGGAGAGATACGCAGTATTTT	CASSYTGTGRDTQYF
TRBV2	TRBJ1-4	.	13	.	TGTGCCGGAGGGAAAGGGCAGAGGGAAAAACTGTTTTTT	CAGGKGQREKLFF
TRBV5-6	TRBJ2-7	.	14	.	TGTGCCAGCAGCTTGGACACATCTTGGTCCGAGCAGTACTTC	CASSLDTSWSEQYF
TRBV6-5	TRBJ1-2	.	14	.	TGTGCCAGCAGTTCCCCGGGGGGCAACTATGGCTACACCTTC	CASSSPGGNYGYTF
TRBV5-1	TRBJ2-5	.	16	.	TGCGCCAGCAGCGGCGGGGGCAGGGAACTAAAGGAGACCCAGTACTTC	CASSGGGRELKETQYF
TRBV2	TRBJ1-4	.	13	.	TGTGCCAGCAATTTAAGGGGCGGTGAAAAACTGTTTTTT	CASNLRGGEKLFF
TRBV4-1	TRBJ1-2	.	13	.	TGCGCCAGCAGCCAAGAAGGAGACTATGGCTACACCTTC	CASSQEGDYGYTF
TRBV29-1	TRBJ1-2	.	15	.	TGCAGCGTTGAAGATTCCTCGGCGGAAAACTATGGCTACACCTTC	CSVEDSSAENYGYTF
TRBV6-5	TRBJ1-2	.	14	.	TGTGCCAGCAGTTACGATGGGGACACCTATGGCTACACCTTC	CASSYDGDTYGYTF
TRBV6-6	TRBJ2-7	few	14	.	TGTGCCAGCAGTTACGACAGGCGAACTTACGAGCAGTACTTC	CASSYDRRTYEQYF
TRBV7-9	TRBJ1-2	.	15	.	TGTGCCAGCAGCTTGGAGCGGGGGATTTCCGATGGCTACACCTTC	CASSLERGISDGYTF
TRBV18	TRBJ1-4	.	16	.	TGTGCCAGCTCAGCCGGGACACCGGCAACTAATGAAAAACTGTTTTTT	CASSAGTPATNEKLFF
TRBV7-9	TRBJ1-6	.	15	.	TGTGCCAGCAGCTTAGGGACTACCGATAATTCACCCCTCCACTTT	CASSLGTTDNSPLHF
TRBV27	TRBJ2-3	.	16	TRBD1	TGTGCCAGCAGTTACCAGGGGGCGGGGCTGGTAGATACGCAGTATTTT	CASSYQGAGLVDTQYF
TRBV5-5	TRBJ2-2	.	15	TRBD2	TGTGCCAGCAGCTTGGGCAGCGGGGGTTTCGGGGAGCTGTTTTTT	CASSLGSGGFGELFF
TRBV19	TRBJ1-1	.	14	.	TGTGCCAGTAGTATTCAGGGAGGATACACTGAAGCTTTCTTT	CASSIQGGYTEAFF
TRBV5-1	TRBJ1-2	.	14	.	TGCGCCAGCAGCTTGGCCCCGGGGGACTATGGCTACACCTTC	CASSLAPGDYGYTF